Presented here are 5 T cell receptor beta chains from one specimen sequenced in a study of blood T cell repertoires in COVID-19. Sequenced by immunoSEQ multiplex PCR; TCRdb stores in-frame clones only, minus some. The sample carries some 250,000 clones, about nine tenths recorded once. The specimen sequenced was PBMCs or T cells enriched from blood (not recorded which). The source is a human donor in a cohort exposed to, infected with or recovered from COVID-19 (not recorded which). The donor label of this sample is uncertain.

The gene calls are TRBV3-1 (or the pseudogene TRBV3-2) and TRBJ2-7; TRBD1 matches at 8 bases. The V gene end was trimmed by 4 bases and the J gene end by 2 bases; junction bases not matched to a gene: 1. CDR3 length equals 13 residues. Germline CDR1 is LGHDT and CDR2 is YNNKEL (reference sequence). CDR3 nucleotide sequence: TGTGCCAGCAGCCTACAGGGGGCCTACGAGCAGTACTTC. Translation gives CASSLQGAYEQYF.

This chain joins TRBV19 and TRBJ2-7; maybe TRBD2 (5 bases). Germline-derived CDR1 and CDR2 are LNHDA and SQIVND (reference sequence). V was clipped by 5 bases and J by 1 base, with 12 bases between them. The CDR3 covers 14 residues. Here the CDR3 reads CASSLSSWSYEQYF. The CDR3 DNA reads TGTGCCAGTAGTTTGTCTAGCTGGTCCTACGAGCAGTACTTC.

The rearrangement uses TRBV7-3 and TRBJ2-7; 8 bases are shared with TRBD2. CDR3 length: 13 amino acids. CDR1 and CDR2 (germline): SGHTA, FQGTGA. The V gene end was trimmed by 3 bases and the J gene end by 7 bases; junction bases not matched to a gene: 5. The CDR3 reads CASSFGTREEQYF. In DNA, the CDR3 is TGTGCCAGCAGCTTCGGGACTAGAGAGGAGCAGTACTTC.

This chain connects TRBV27 to TRBJ2-3, with 8 positions matching TRBD2. With V trimmed by 5 bases and J by 13 bases, 11 bases remained unmatched. The germline V gene encodes CDR1 MNHEY and CDR2 SMNVEV (reference sequence). The CDR3 is 13 residues long. CDR3 region: CASSLPLAGREYF. The CDR3 DNA reads TGTGCCAGCAGTCTTCCTTTAGCGGGGCGGGAGTATTTT.

The chain uses TRBV9 and TRBJ2-3; 7 bases are shared with TRBD1. Germline V gene lookup returns CDR1 SGDLS and CDR2 YYNGEE. V lost 6 bases to trimming and J lost 4 bases; unmatched junction nucleotides: 17. The CDR3 spans 17 residues. The CDR3 loop reads CASTSHLGGLEPDTQYF. CDR3 bases: TGTGCCAGCACCTCCCATTTAGGGGGCCTGGAACCAGATACGCAGTATTTT.